A selection of T cell receptor beta chains follows, all from one sample in a study of cytomegalovirus exposure and HLA in healthy donors. Method: immunoSEQ multiplex PCR; TCRdb's copy keeps in-frame clones and lacks some. The repertoire holds about 92,000 clones, with 70% to 90% as singletons. The sequencing sample was made of PBMCs. Receptor source: a man in his late teens or twenties in good health and CMV-seronegative. Each CDR3 is given with its conserved first and last residue. D genes are given only for firm matches. A clone size is listed for some rows: how often the clone was seen (once, few, many), or a class if it is expanded.

D	V	size	J	DNA	CDR3
TRBD1	TRBV27	-	TRBJ1-2	TGTGCCAGCAGTTTGAAGGGGGCAGGTGGCTACACCTTC	CASSLKGAGGYTF
TRBD1	TRBV13	-	TRBJ1-1	TGTGCCAGCAGCTCCCATTTATCCGGGACAGGATTGAACACTGAAGCTTTCTTT	CASSSHLSGTGLNTEAFF
TRBD1	TRBV18	-	TRBJ1-2	TGTGCCAGCTCACCACAGGGACAGGGAGTTGGCTACACCTTC	CASSPQGQGVGYTF
-	TRBV12-5	few	TRBJ1-1	TGTGCTAGTGCTTTTCTCCCGAACACTGAAGCTTTCTTT	CASAFLPNTEAFF
TRBD1	TRBV7-6	few	TRBJ1-3	TGTGCCAGCAGCGCTACCCGACAGGGTGCTGGAAACACCATATATTTT	CASSATRQGAGNTIYF
TRBD1	TRBV29-1	-	TRBJ2-5	TGCAGCGTTTTGGACAGGGCATGGGAGACCCAGTACTTC	CSVLDRAWETQYF
-	TRBV27	-	TRBJ1-2	TGTGCCAGCAGTTTACGCGGGGGAGCCCACTATGGCTACACCTTC	CASSLRGGAHYGYTF
-	TRBV4-1	-	TRBJ1-5	TGCGCCAGCAGCCAAGTTGGCGGGGGCGGTCAGCCCCAGCATTTT	CASSQVGGGGQPQHF
-	TRBV12-5	-	TRBJ1-3	TGTGCTAGTGGTTTGGTCCGGCCAGGGGTGCCAACCTCTGGAAACACCATATATTTT	CASGLVRPGVPTSGNTIYF
TRBD2	TRBV9	-	TRBJ2-3	TGTGCCAGCAGCGTAGCACTAGCGGATACGCAGTATTTT	CASSVALADTQYF
TRBD2	TRBV5-6	-	TRBJ2-1	TGTGCCAGCAGCCCCCCGCTAGCGGAGAATGAGCAGTTCTTC	CASSPPLAENEQFF
-	TRBV7-6	-	TRBJ1-1	TGTGCCAGCAGCAAATCAATGAACACTGAAGCTTTCTTT	CASSKSMNTEAFF
-	TRBV27	-	TRBJ1-6	TGTGCCACAGGGGTGGGAGCTAATTCACCCCTCCACTTT	CATGVGANSPLHF
TRBD2	TRBV11-3	-	TRBJ2-1	TGTGCCAGCAGCTACGGACTAGCGGGGAGGCCTGAGCAGTTCTTC	CASSYGLAGRPEQFF
TRBD1	TRBV4-1	-	TRBJ1-4	TGCGCCAGCAGCCAACCACAGGGGGCCGCTAATGAAAAACTGTTTTTT	CASSQPQGAANEKLFF
TRBD2	TRBV9	-	TRBJ2-3	TGTGCCAGCAGCGTAGCGGCTAGCGGGGGGACAGATACGCAGTATTTT	CASSVAASGGTDTQYF
-	TRBV7-2	-	TRBJ2-1	TGTGCCAGCAGCGCCGACAGAAACTCCTACAATGAGCAGTTCTTC	CASSADRNSYNEQFF
TRBD2	TRBV13	-	TRBJ2-1	TGTGCCAGCAATAGCGGGGGGGGATACAATGAGCAGTTCTTC	CASNSGGGYNEQFF
TRBD1	TRBV19	-	TRBJ1-4	TGTGCCAGTAGCTGGTCCCTGACAGGGGGAAAGGAAAAACTGTTTTTT	CASSWSLTGGKEKLFF
-	TRBV5-4	-	TRBJ2-5	TGTGCCAGCAGCAGATCGACAGCCTCCCAAGAGACCCAGTACTTC	CASSRSTASQETQYF
TRBD1	TRBV6-6	-	TRBJ1-1	TGTGCCAGCAGTTCCCAGGGGGGAGACACTGAAGCTTTCTTT	CASSSQGGDTEAFF
TRBD2	TRBV19	-	TRBJ2-7	TGTGCCAGTAGTATTAGCGGGGGGAGCTCCTACGAGCAGTACTTC	CASSISGGSSYEQYF
TRBD2	TRBV7-9	-	TRBJ2-1	TGTGCCAGCAGCTTAGTCGGGGGGGCCGGCCGGAATGAGCAGTTCTTC	CASSLVGGAGRNEQFF
-	TRBV30	-	TRBJ2-7	TGTGCCTGGAACGCAGGCCTGACCTACGAGCAGTACTTC	CAWNAGLTYEQYF
-	TRBV6-6	-	TRBJ1-1	TGTGCCAGCAGTTACGGTCTGGGGGCTGGGGCTGAAGCTTTCTTT	CASSYGLGAGAEAFF
TRBD2	TRBV2	-	TRBJ2-7	TGTGCCAGCTCCCCGGGGGGGGGCTCCTACGAGCAGTACTTC	CASSPGGGSYEQYF
-	TRBV18	-	TRBJ2-5	TGTGCCAGCTCACCAAAAATTCTGGAGGGAGGAGAGACCCAGTACTTC	CASSPKILEGGETQYF
-	TRBV7-7	-	TRBJ2-5	TGTGCCAGCAGCTCGACAACTGGGGGGGAGACCCAGTACTTC	CASSSTTGGETQYF
TRBD1	TRBV4-1	-	TRBJ2-7	TGCGCCAGCAGCGTCTCCGGGACAGGGGCGACCTACGAGCAGTACTTC	CASSVSGTGATYEQYF
-	TRBV7-9	-	TRBJ2-7	TGTGCCAGCAGCTTCCCCGGGACACCCCCCTACGAGCAGTACTTC	CASSFPGTPPYEQYF
TRBD2	TRBV2	-	TRBJ2-5	TGTGCCAGCAGTCGGGGGGAAGAGACCCAGTACTTC	CASSRGEETQYF
-	TRBV5-4	-	TRBJ2-6	TGTGCCAGCAGCCAAGATCCAGGCTCTGGGGCCAACGTCCTGACTTTC	CASSQDPGSGANVLTF
TRBD2	TRBV29-1	few	TRBJ2-7	TGCAGCGTTGTTTGGGAGCGGGGGTTCTCCTACGAGCAGTACTTC	CSVVWERGFSYEQYF
TRBD1	TRBV5-1	-	TRBJ2-7	TGCGCCAGCGGCCAAGGGACAGGGGGAAACGAGCAGTACTTC	CASGQGTGGNEQYF
TRBD1	TRBV7-2	-	TRBJ2-7	TGTGCCAGCAGCCCATCCCGGGACAGCCCGGCGGACGAGCAGTACTTC	CASSPSRDSPADEQYF
TRBD1	TRBV6-4	-	TRBJ2-3	TGTGCCAGCAGTACCGGACAGGGACTTTTCGGCACAGATACGCAGTATTTT	CASSTGQGLFGTDTQYF
TRBD1	TRBV5-5	-	TRBJ1-5	TGTGCCAGCAGCCAAGGACAGGGGATAGGCAATCAGCCCCAGCATTTT	CASSQGQGIGNQPQHF
TRBD1	TRBV15	-	TRBJ1-5	TGTGCCACCAGCAGGGACAGGGGAAGCAATCAGCCCCAGCATTTT	CATSRDRGSNQPQHF
-	TRBV10-3	-	TRBJ2-7	TGTGCCATCAGTGAGTCGAAGGACCTAACTAGGGAGCAGTACTTC	CAISESKDLTREQYF
TRBD1	TRBV19	-	TRBJ1-1	TGTGCCACCGTAATCCGGGACAGAGGGAACACTGAAGCTTTCTTT	CATVIRDRGNTEAFF